The 24 T cell receptor beta chains in this list originate from one sample, sequenced in a study of shared clonotypes between healthy human individuals. Some clones are missing from TCRdb's copy, which holds only in-frame ones; the method was immunoSEQ multiplex PCR. The sample records about 2.1 million clones, around 93% being singletons. Positively selected for CCR7, the CD45RO-negative cells used as naive CD8 cells excluded terminally differentiated effector memory CD45RA+ cells. What was sequenced was naive CD8+ T cells from PBMCs. These receptors came from a young man in good health. Some clones in this sample may be carry-over from other donors' samples.

A note on this clone: The same CDR3 arises from other DNA sequences in this sample as well. This chain uses TRBV27 with TRBJ2-3; D ambiguous. CDR3 length equals 12 residues. CDR1 is MNHEY, CDR2 SMNVEV, per germline (reference sequence). The V end was cut by 2 bases, the J end by 4 bases, with 4 bases between. Here the CDR3 DNA reads TGTGCCAGCAGTTTAAGCCCAGATACGCAGTATTTT. It yields the protein CASSLSPDTQYF.

This chain uses TRBV7-9 with TRBJ2-7; either TRBD1 or TRBD2 may supply D (5 bases each). Germline lookup yields CDR1 SEHNR and CDR2 FQNEAQ (reference sequence). The CDR3 covers 16 residues. V was trimmed by 8 bases and J by 5 bases, leaving 25 bases between them. CDR3: CASEVPHRDDVNEQYF. Here the CDR3 DNA reads TGTGCCAGCGAGGTTCCCCACCGGGACGACGTGAACGAGCAGTACTTC.

This clone has a single count. V is TRBV9 and J is TRBJ2-1, with D unresolved. The V end lost 2 bases, the J end lost 0 bases, and 21 bases lay between the germline ends. Germline CDR1 is SGDLS and CDR2 is YYNGEE. This CDR3 has 19 amino acids. The CDR3 DNA sequence: TGTGCCAGCAGCGTCCTCTCCGGGTCAGCTGTTAGCTCCTACAATGAGCAGTTCTTC. Protein sequence: CASSVLSGSAVSSYNEQFF.

The V call is TRBV15, the J call TRBJ2-3; a possible D gene is TRBD2 (6 bases). The ends were cut back, 6 bases at V and 2 bases at J, with 27 bases in the middle. This CDR3 contains 19 residues. Germline V gives CDR1 LNHNV, CDR2 YYDKDF (reference sequence). The CDR3: CATRQEVGGPWDDTDTQYF. The CDR3, as DNA: TGTGCCACCAGACAAGAGGTTGGAGGGCCATGGGATGACACAGATACGCAGTATTTT.

The chain has TRBV7-9 and TRBJ2-5; TRBD1 aligns across 7 bases. The J call is in doubt because the DNA end fits TRBJ2-7 better. CDR3 size: 15 residues. Germline values: CDR1 SEHNR, CDR2 FQNEAQ (reference sequence). The CDR3 region is CASSSRTGQSYEQYF. CDR3 in DNA: TGTGCCAGCAGCTCCCGGACGGGACAGAGCTACGAGCAGTACTTC.

The J gene is TRBJ1-2, the V gene TRBV7-2, with D possibly TRBD1 on 6 matching bases. V gave up 1 base and J gave up 8 bases, with 11 bases separating them. The germline gives CDR1 SGHTA, CDR2 FQGNSA. The CDR3 spans 13 residues. The CDR3, as DNA: TGTGCCAGCAGCTTAGGGGGGGCAGGAGGCTACACCTTC. This encodes CASSLGGAGGYTF.

Concerning this clone: The same CDR3 is also encoded by other DNA sequences in this sample. This chain links TRBV10-3 with TRBJ1-1; D unresolved. Germline V gene lookup returns CDR1 ENHRY and CDR2 SYGVKD. CDR3 length: 14 amino acids. Trimming pared 3 bases from V and 0 bases from J, leaving 8 bases between. CDR3: CAISEPGMNTEAFF. The CDR3 DNA follows: TGTGCCATCAGTGAACCGGGCATGAACACTGAAGCTTTCTTT.

The chain employs TRBV15 and TRBJ2-7; TRBD1 matches at 7 bases. This CDR3 has 13 amino acids. The germline CDR1 and CDR2 sequences are LNHNV and YYDKDF (reference sequence). Germline trimming cut 6 bases from V and 6 bases from J; bases unmatched to any gene: 8. DNA for the CDR3: TGTGCCACCAGAGAAACAGGGGAGCTCGAGCAGTACTTC. It encodes CATRETGELEQYF.

The gene calls are TRBV5-1 and TRBJ2-7; a weak D match, TRBD1 (6 bases). In germline, CDR1 is SGHRS, CDR2 YFSETQ. The V end lost 3 bases, the J end lost 2 bases, and 15 bases lay between the germline ends. This CDR3 contains 15 residues. As DNA, the CDR3 is TGCGCCAGCAGCTGGGGGCTGGACAGCACCTACGAGCAGTACTTC. It translates to CASSWGLDSTYEQYF.

V gene TRBV9 combines with J gene TRBJ2-1; TRBD1 might be the D (6 bases). The CDR3 covers 14 residues. The V gene lost 3 bases and the J gene lost 12 bases, with 19 bases spanning the gap. Germline assignment: CDR1 SGDLS and CDR2 YYNGEE. The CDR3 region has the DNA TGTGCCAGCAGCGAAGGGGGACGTAGGCTGGGGCAGTTCTTC. Residues: CASSEGGRRLGQFF.

The chain links TRBV6-6 to TRBJ2-7; D not resolved. This CDR3 has 14 residues. Germline values: CDR1 MNHNY, CDR2 SVGAGI (reference sequence). The germline V and J ends were trimmed by 0 bases and 3 bases, with 9 bases remaining between them. The CDR3 is CASSYSLDSYEQYF. CDR3 DNA sequence: TGTGCCAGCAGTTACTCCCTCGATAGCTACGAGCAGTACTTC.

This chain links TRBV10-3 with TRBJ2-5, with 7 bases aligning to TRBD2. The DNA end is more similar to TRBJ2-7, so the J call may be wrong. The CDR3 is made up of 13 amino acids. Germline CDR1 is ENHRY and CDR2 is SYGVKD. The CDR3 sequence: CAISVGGTYEQYF. The CDR3 DNA follows: TGTGCCATCAGTGTGGGAGGGACCTACGAGCAGTACTTC.

The V gene is TRBV10-1, the J gene TRBJ2-3; D perhaps matches TRBD2 (6 bases). Trimming took 8 bases from V and 1 from J, leaving 19 bases between them. Germline CDR1 and CDR2: WNHNN and SYGVQD (reference sequence). The CDR3 sequence is 16 residues long. CDR3 nucleotide sequence: TGCGCCAGCCAACCACCACGGGAGAGGGGCACAGATACGCAGTATTTT. It translates to CASQPPRERGTDTQYF.

This clone was detected only once. The rearrangement uses TRBV27 and TRBJ2-1; D is perhaps TRBD1 or TRBD2 (5 bases each). The CDR3 has 15 residues. The V gene lost 8 bases and the J gene lost 0 bases, with 14 bases spanning the gap. CDR1 MNHEY and CDR2 SMNVEV come from the germline V gene (reference sequence). CDR3 protein: CASGIRGPSYNEQFF. CDR3 DNA: TGTGCCAGCGGAATCCGGGGCCCCTCCTACAATGAGCAGTTCTTC.

J is TRBJ1-2 and V is TRBV28; no reliable D call. This CDR3 comprises 13 residues. Germline V gives CDR1 MDHEN, CDR2 SYDVKM. Trimming cost V 5 bases and J 5 bases, with 12 bases left between them. DNA of the CDR3: TGTGCCAGCAGTGACGAGGGCTGGTATGGCTACACCTTC. Translation: CASSDEGWYGYTF.

The chain joins TRBV27 to TRBJ2-1; TRBD2 matches at 10 bases. This CDR3 region has 15 residues. J lost 6 bases, V lost 3 bases, and 5 bases had no gene match. CDR1 and CDR2 (germline): MNHEY, SMNVEV (reference sequence). The CDR3 DNA follows: TGTGCCAGCAGTTTTGTGGGGACTAGCGTCAATGAGCAGTTCTTC. Its protein is CASSFVGTSVNEQFF.

The chain combines TRBV9 with TRBJ2-1; 8 bases are a match to TRBD2. This CDR3 is 17 amino acids long. CDR1 SGDLS and CDR2 YYNGEE come from the germline V gene. With 2 bases clipped from V and 1 base from J, the junction kept 8 bases outside the gene matches. This CDR3 reads CASSVVSGNGSYNEQFF. For the CDR3, the DNA is TGTGCCAGCAGCGTCGTTAGCGGGAATGGATCCTACAATGAGCAGTTCTTC.

The chain has TRBV4-1 and TRBJ2-7, with a tentative D call TRBD2 (6 bases). V was shortened by 1 base and J by 0 bases, with 7 bases between the two germline ends. Germline V gene lookup returns CDR1 MGHRA and CDR2 YSYEKL. The CDR3 is 14 residues long. The CDR3 nucleotides read TGCGCCAGCAGCCAAGGGACTAACTCCTACGAGCAGTACTTC. This codes for CASSQGTNSYEQYF.

The rearrangement links TRBV19 to TRBJ1-2; 7 positions match TRBD1. This CDR3 is built from 17 residues. V was pared by 6 bases and J by 3 bases, with 16 bases of the junction left unmatched. Germline-derived CDR1 and CDR2 are LNHDA and SQIVND (reference sequence). The CDR3 sequence: CASSIDREGDGYYGYTF. DNA of the CDR3: TGTGCCAGTAGCATTGACAGGGAAGGTGACGGTTACTATGGCTACACCTTC. The full variable domain, in which reference TRBV19 and TRBJ1-2 provide the parts outside the CDR3, is DGGITQSPKYLFRKEGQNVTLSCEQNLNHDAMYWYRQDPGQGLRLIYYSQIVNDFQKGDIAEGYSVSREKKESFPLTVTSAQKNPTAFYLCASSIDREGDGYYGYTFGSGTRLTVV.

The chain recombines TRBV7-9 with TRBJ2-3; D may be TRBD2 (6 bases). Trimming shortened V by 5 bases and J by 0 bases, and 15 bases separated the two germline ends. Germline loops: CDR1 SEHNR, CDR2 FQNEAQ (reference sequence). The CDR3 runs 16 residues. CDR3 residues: CASSPGLSLSTDTQYF. CDR3 sequence (DNA): TGTGCCAGCAGCCCGGGACTTTCCCTTAGCACAGATACGCAGTATTTT.

The chain joins TRBV29-1 to TRBJ2-1, with D maybe TRBD2 (6 bases). The V end lost 6 bases, the J end lost 2 bases, and 14 bases lay between the germline ends. The CDR3 consists of 14 residues. Germline V lookup: CDR1 SQVTM, CDR2 ANQGSEA. The CDR3 region has the DNA TGCAGCGTCTTTTCCGGGGGTACCTACAATGAGCAGTTCTTC. This codes for CSVFSGGTYNEQFF.

Concerning this clone: This likely comes from a read error, as the CDR3 has no conserved phenylalanine or tryptophan at its end. It is unclear where the CDR3 begins or ends on the DNA, so no DNA is shown, and the CDR3 is as TCRdb lists it. This chain connects TRBV4-2 to TRBJ2-3; the DNA was not compared with TRBD2, the D call given in the table. The CDR3 is 15 residues long, counting both termini. CDR1 is LGHNA and CDR2 is YNFKEQ in the germline V gene. The CDR3 sequence: CASSPGPFTSGEIGL.

The chain joins TRBV7-9 to TRBJ1-1; D remains unclear. The ends were cut back, 6 bases at V and 3 bases at J, with 8 bases in the middle. This CDR3 has 12 amino acids. CDR1 is SEHNR, CDR2 FQNEAQ, per germline (reference sequence). The CDR3 region is CASSTWDTEAFF. The CDR3 DNA follows: TGTGCCAGCAGTACCTGGGACACTGAAGCTTTCTTT.

Only one count was recorded for this clone. The chain combines TRBV27 with TRBJ2-7; D may be TRBD1 or TRBD2 (6 bases each). The CDR3 has 13 amino acids. Germline CDR1 and CDR2: MNHEY and SMNVEV (reference sequence). V was pared by 3 bases and J by 5 bases, with 11 bases between. The CDR3 DNA sequence: TGTGCCAGCAGTTTTCGGGGGCTCCACGAGCAGTACTTC. This encodes CASSFRGLHEQYF.